This T cell receptor beta chain was retrieved from a study of blood T cell repertoires in COVID-19. The length of the CDR3 is 14 residues. Per germline, CDR1 SGHRS and CDR2 YFSETQ. J was trimmed by 7 bases and V by 1 base; bases with no gene match: 5. Assay used: immunoSEQ multiplex PCR; TCRdb lists only in-frame clones, some missing. The sample has 20,000 to 25,000 clones; 85% to 90% are singletons. This clone was detected only once. This chain uses TRBV5-1 with TRBJ2-7; TRBD1 agrees at 10 bases. The TCR comes from a woman of 80 years or more with active COVID-19. Sequencing used peripheral blood. The CDR3 DNA is TGCGCCAGCAGCTTGAGACAGGGGGCAGGAGAGCAGTACTTC. This encodes CASSLRQGAGEQYF.